This T cell receptor (beta chain) came from a study of beta chain features in type 1 diabetes. A note on this clone: Its antigen is undetermined.

Of the isolated RNA, all was reverse transcribed, and so the sequenced material was expressed TCRB transcripts. Libraries were prepared by immunoSEQ multiplex PCR; TCRdb keeps only in-frame clonotypes and omits some of them. The table includes a few hundred thousand clones, approximately 11% detected once. V dropped 4 bases and J dropped 5 bases, with 11 bases sitting between them. From germline, CDR1 is SQVTM and CDR2 ANQGSEA. The length of the CDR3 is 12 residues. Sorted populations all had greater than 95% purity. Study-wide points: Within the patient group, naive, central memory and Treg TCRB repertoires appeared more similar to each other than within healthy donors. In every one of the four CD4+ subsets, TCRB CDR3s were moderately but significantly shorter in Type 1 diabetes patients.

The clonotype originates from a man aged 18 to 30 in good health. Sequenced material: central memory CD4+ T cells from blood. V gene TRBV29-1 combines with J gene TRBJ1-1; D gene uncertain. Written as DNA, the CDR3 is TGCAGCGTTGCACGGGAGGAAACTGAAGCTTTCTTT. Encoded protein: CSVAREETEAFF.